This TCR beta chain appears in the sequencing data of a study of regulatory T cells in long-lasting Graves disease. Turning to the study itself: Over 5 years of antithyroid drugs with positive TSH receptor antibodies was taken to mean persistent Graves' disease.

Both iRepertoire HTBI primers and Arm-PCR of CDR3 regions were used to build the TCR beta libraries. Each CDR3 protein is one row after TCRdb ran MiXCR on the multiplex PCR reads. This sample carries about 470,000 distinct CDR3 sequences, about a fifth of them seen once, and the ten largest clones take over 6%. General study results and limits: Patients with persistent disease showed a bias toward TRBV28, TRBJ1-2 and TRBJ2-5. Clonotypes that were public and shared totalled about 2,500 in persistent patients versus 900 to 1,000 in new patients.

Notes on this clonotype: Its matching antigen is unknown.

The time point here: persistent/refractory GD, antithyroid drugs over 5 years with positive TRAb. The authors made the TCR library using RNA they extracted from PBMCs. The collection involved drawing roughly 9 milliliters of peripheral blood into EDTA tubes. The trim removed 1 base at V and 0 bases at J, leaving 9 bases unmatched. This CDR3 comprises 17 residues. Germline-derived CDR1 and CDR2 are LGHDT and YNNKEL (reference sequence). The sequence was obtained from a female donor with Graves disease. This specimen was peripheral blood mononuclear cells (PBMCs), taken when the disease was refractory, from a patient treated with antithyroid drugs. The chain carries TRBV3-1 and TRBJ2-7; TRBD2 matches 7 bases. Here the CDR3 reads CASSQAASGSSSYEQYF. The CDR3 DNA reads TGTGCCAGCAGCCAAGCGGCTAGCGGAAGTAGCTCCTACGAGCAGTACTTC.